This TCR beta chain appears in the sequencing data of a study of cytomegalovirus exposure and HLA in healthy donors. For the study at large: The roughly 130 validation repertoires used the same platform as the roughly 610 first-cohort repertoires, a later analysis reported.

Measured with immunoSEQ multiplex PCR; TCRdb has only the in-frame clones, and not every one. The sample has tens of thousands of clones, 85% to 95% seen once. The TCR comes from a man aged 18 to 30 in good health and CMV-seronegative. The sample consisted of PBMCs.

CDR3 nucleotides: TGTGCCAGTAGTATAGCTTTCGGGGGGGGAGATACGCAGTATTTT. This encodes CASSIAFGGGDTQYF. The rearrangement joins TRBV19 to TRBJ2-3; 8 nucleotides agree with TRBD2. The CDR3 is 15 amino acids. Germline V gives CDR1 LNHDA, CDR2 SQIVND (reference sequence). J was trimmed by 5 bases and V by 1 base; bases with no gene match: 5.